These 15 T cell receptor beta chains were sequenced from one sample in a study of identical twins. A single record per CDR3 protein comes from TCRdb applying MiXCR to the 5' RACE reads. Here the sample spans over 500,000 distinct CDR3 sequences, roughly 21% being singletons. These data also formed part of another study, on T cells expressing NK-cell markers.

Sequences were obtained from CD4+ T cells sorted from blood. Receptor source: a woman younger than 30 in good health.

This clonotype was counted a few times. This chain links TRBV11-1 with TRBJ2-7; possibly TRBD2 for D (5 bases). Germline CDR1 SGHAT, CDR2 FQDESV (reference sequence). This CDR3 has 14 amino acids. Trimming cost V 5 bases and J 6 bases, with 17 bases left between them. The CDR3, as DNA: TGTGCCAGCAGCCAAGGGCTGGGAGCTAGCGAGCAGTACTTC. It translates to CASSQGLGASEQYF.

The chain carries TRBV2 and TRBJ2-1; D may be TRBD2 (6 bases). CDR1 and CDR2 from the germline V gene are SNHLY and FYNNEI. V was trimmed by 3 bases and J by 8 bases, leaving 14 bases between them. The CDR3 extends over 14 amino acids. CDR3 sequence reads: CASSETRRPHEQFF. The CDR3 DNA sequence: TGTGCCAGCAGTGAGACTAGAAGGCCCCATGAGCAGTTCTTC.

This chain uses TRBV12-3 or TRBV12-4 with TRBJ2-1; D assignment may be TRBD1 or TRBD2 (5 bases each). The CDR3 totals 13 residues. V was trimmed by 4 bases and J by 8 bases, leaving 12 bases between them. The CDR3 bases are TGTGCCAGCAGTTACAGGAGGATCGATGAGCAGTTCTTC. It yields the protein CASSYRRIDEQFF.

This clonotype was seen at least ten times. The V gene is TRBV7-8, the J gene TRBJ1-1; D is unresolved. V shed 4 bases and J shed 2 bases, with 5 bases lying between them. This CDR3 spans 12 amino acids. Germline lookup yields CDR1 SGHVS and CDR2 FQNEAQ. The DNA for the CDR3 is TGTGCCAGCAGCTACAGCAACACTGAAGCTTTCTTT. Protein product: CASSYSNTEAFF. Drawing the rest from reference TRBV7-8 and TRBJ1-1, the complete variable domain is GAGVSQSPRYKVAKRGQDVALRCDPISGHVSLFWYQQALGQGPEFLTYFQNEAQLDKSGLPSDRFFAERPEGSVSTLKIQRTQQEDSAVYLCASSYSNTEAFFGQGTRLTVV.

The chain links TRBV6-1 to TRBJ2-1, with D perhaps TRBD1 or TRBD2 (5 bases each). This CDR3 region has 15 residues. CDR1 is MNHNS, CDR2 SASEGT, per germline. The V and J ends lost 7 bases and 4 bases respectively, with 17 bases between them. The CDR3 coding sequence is TGTGCCAGCAACGAATGGGGGAAGGAGTACAATGAGCAGTTCTTC. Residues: CASNEWGKEYNEQFF.

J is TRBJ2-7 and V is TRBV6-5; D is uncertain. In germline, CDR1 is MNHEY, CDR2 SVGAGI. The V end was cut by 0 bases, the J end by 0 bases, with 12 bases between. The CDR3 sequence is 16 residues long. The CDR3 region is CASSYSRSLDSYEQYF. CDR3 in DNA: TGTGCCAGCAGTTACTCGCGTAGCCTAGACTCCTACGAGCAGTACTTC.

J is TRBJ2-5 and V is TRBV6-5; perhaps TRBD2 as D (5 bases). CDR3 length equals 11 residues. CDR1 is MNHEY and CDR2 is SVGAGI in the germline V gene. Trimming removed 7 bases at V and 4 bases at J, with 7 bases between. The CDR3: CASNRGETQYF. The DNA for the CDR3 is TGTGCCAGCAATCGGGGAGAGACCCAGTACTTC.

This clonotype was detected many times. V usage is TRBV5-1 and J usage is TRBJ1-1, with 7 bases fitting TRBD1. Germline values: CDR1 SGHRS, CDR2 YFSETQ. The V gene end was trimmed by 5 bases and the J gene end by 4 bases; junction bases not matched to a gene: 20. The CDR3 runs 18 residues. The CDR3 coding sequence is TGCGCCAGCAGACAGGGGTCGATTTTATTAAGAGGAGGCACTGAAGCTTTCTTT. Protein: CASRQGSILLRGGTEAFF.

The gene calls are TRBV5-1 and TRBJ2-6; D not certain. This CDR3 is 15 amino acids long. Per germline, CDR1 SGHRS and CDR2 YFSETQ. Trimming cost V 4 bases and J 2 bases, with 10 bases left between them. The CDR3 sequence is CASSVGSTGANVLTF. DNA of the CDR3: TGCGCCAGCAGCGTTGGATCAACTGGGGCCAACGTCCTGACTTTC. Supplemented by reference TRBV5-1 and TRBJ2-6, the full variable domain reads KAGVTQTPRYLIKTRGQQVTLSCSPISGHRSVSWYQQTPGQGLQFLFEYFSETQRNKGNFPGRFSGRQFSNSRSEMNVSTLELGDSALYLCASSVGSTGANVLTFGAGSRLTVL.

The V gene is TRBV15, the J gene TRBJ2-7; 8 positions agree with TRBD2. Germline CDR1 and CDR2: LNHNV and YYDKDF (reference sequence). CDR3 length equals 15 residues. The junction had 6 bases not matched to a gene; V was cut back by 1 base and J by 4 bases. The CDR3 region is CATSRGVTSVYEQYF. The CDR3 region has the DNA TGTGCCACCAGCAGAGGTGTGACTAGCGTGTACGAGCAGTACTTC.

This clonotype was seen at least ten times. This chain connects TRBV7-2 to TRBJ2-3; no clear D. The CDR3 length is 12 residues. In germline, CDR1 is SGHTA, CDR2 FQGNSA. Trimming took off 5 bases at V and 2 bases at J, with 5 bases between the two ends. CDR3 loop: CASSLITDTQYF. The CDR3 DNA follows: TGTGCCAGCAGCCTCATCACAGATACGCAGTATTTT. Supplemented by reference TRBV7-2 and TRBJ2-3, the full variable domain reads GAGVSQSPSNKVTEKGKDVELRCDPISGHTALYWYRQSLGQGLEFLIYFQGNSAPDKSGLPSDRFSAERTGGSVSTLTIQRTQQEDSAVYLCASSLITDTQYFGPGTRLTVL.

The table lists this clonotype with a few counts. This chain's CDR3 is CASRAGGKVNTEAFF. DNA for the CDR3: TGTGCCAGCAGGGCTGGGGGCAAGGTGAACACTGAAGCTTTCTTT. The chain carries TRBV7-9 and TRBJ1-1, with a weak D call TRBD1 (6 bases). Germline V gives CDR1 SEHNR, CDR2 FQNEAQ (reference sequence). Trimming removed 6 bases from V and 0 bases from J, with 14 bases in between. There are 15 residues in the CDR3.

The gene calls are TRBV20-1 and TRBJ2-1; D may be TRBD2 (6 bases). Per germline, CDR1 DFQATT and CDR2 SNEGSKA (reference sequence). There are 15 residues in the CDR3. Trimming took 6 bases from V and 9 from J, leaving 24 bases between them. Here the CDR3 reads CSAPRLVNLESEQFF. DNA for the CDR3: TGCAGTGCCCCTAGACTAGTTAATCTTGAATCTGAGCAGTTCTTC.

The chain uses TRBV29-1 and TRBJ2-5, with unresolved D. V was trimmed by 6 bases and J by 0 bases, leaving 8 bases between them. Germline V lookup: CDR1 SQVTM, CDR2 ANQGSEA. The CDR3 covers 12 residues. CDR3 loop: CSVKPNQETQYF. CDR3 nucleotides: TGCAGCGTCAAACCCAACCAAGAGACCCAGTACTTC.

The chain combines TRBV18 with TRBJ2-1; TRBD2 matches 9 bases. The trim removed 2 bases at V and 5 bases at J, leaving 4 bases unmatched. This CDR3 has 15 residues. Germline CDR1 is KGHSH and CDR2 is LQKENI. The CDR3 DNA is TGTGCCAGCTCACCAAGCGGGAGGAGAGACAATGAGCAGTTCTTC. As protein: CASSPSGRRDNEQFF.